The present TCR beta chain was sequenced within a study of metastatic and nonmetastatic thyroid tumors. From the PCR reads, TCRdb re-called clones with MiXCR. The profile shows some 20,000 clones, about 24% of them singletons. This clone has more than one count but fewer than ten. Thyroid surgery had not been preceded by any treatment in any patient. V lost 4 bases and J 5 bases, leaving 12 bases between the germline ends. The CDR3 is made up of 14 amino acids. The clonotype originates from a female donor with papillary thyroid cancer or a benign thyroid nodule (not recorded which). Some clones in this sample may be carry-over from other donors' samples. The genes are TRBV12-3 or TRBV12-4 and TRBJ2-1; either TRBD1 or TRBD2 may supply D (5 bases each). Sequencing was done on a sample of tumor tissue. CDR3 loop: CASSWGSGDNEQFF. The CDR3 DNA is TGTGCCAGCAGTTGGGGGAGTGGGGACAATGAGCAGTTCTTC.